Each of the 6 T cell receptor beta chains below was sequenced from the same sample in a study of cytomegalovirus exposure and HLA in healthy donors. It was with 60 Vbeta and 13 Jbeta primers that the PCR ran. Sequencing was performed with immunoSEQ multiplex PCR; in TCRdb, only in-frame clones are kept and a portion is missing. Of about 130,000 clones in the sample, more than 80% were seen once. Source material: PBMCs. The receptors were gathered from a woman younger than 45 in good health and CMV-seropositive.

This clone was seen only once. The J gene is TRBJ1-1, the V gene TRBV18; no clear D gene. V was clipped by 5 bases and J by 4 bases, with 14 bases between them. The CDR3 length is 14 residues. Germline assignment: CDR1 KGHSH and CDR2 LQKENI. The CDR3 region has the DNA TGTGCCAGCTCATGGGCGCCCCTGGGCACTGAAGCTTTCTTT. It translates to CASSWAPLGTEAFF. Full variable domain (remainder filled in from reference TRBV18 and TRBJ1-1): NAGVMQNPRHLVRRRGQEARLRCSPMKGHSHVYWYRQLPEEGLKFMVYLQKENIIDESGMPKERFSAEFPKEGPSILRIQQVVRGDSAAYFCASSWAPLGTEAFFGQGTRLTVV.

This clone was seen only once. V gene TRBV30 combines with J gene TRBJ1-1; a weak D match, TRBD1 (5 bases). Trimming removed 2 bases from V and 4 bases from J, with 20 bases in between. From germline, CDR1 is GTSNPN and CDR2 SVGIG (reference sequence). The CDR3 spans 16 residues. The DNA of the CDR3 is TGTGCCTGGAGTCACGGGGGGGGAGGTAGAGGCACTGAAGCTTTCTTT. It translates to CAWSHGGGGRGTEAFF.

V and J are TRBV11-2 and TRBJ2-3; 11 nucleotides line up with TRBD2. The V gene end was trimmed by 3 bases and the J gene end by 4 bases; junction bases not matched to a gene: 3. CDR1 and CDR2 (germline): SGHAT, FQNNGV. The CDR3 runs to 15 residues. CDR3 in DNA: TGTGCCAGCAGCTTGACTAGCGGGAAAGCAGATACGCAGTATTTT. It is translated as CASSLTSGKADTQYF. Supplemented by reference TRBV11-2 and TRBJ2-3, the full variable domain reads EAGVAQSPRYKIIEKRQSVAFWCNPISGHATLYWYQQILGQGPKLLIQFQNNGVVDDSQLPKDRFSAERLKGVDSTLKIQPAKLEDSAVYLCASSLTSGKADTQYFGPGTRLTVL.

The chain uses TRBV7-3 and TRBJ1-3; 7 positions match TRBD1. CDR1 is SGHTA and CDR2 is FQGTGA in the germline V gene. The CDR3 spans 14 residues. Losses at the gene ends were 5 bases for V and 0 bases for J; bases not matched to a gene: 1. CDR3 amino acids: CASSQGGSGNTIYF. The CDR3 region has the DNA TGTGCCAGCAGCCAGGGGGGCTCTGGAAACACCATATATTTT.

The V call is TRBV9, the J call TRBJ2-2; a weak D match, TRBD1 (6 bases). Germline V gives CDR1 SGDLS, CDR2 YYNGEE. The V end lost 5 bases, the J end lost 6 bases, and 14 bases lay between the germline ends. This CDR3 comprises 14 residues. CDR3 in amino acids: CASRRGSGPGELFF. DNA of the CDR3: TGTGCCAGCAGGAGGGGGAGTGGACCCGGGGAGCTGTTTTTT.

The chain carries TRBV28 and TRBJ2-7, with 7 bases identical to TRBD2. The junction had 16 bases not matched to a gene; V was cut back by 10 bases and J by 7 bases. The CDR3 loop spans 14 amino acids. The germline V gene has CDR1 MDHEN and CDR2 SYDVKM. The DNA for the CDR3 is TGTGCCACTTCTTGGGGAGGGACTTTACGGGAGCAGTACTTC. As protein: CATSWGGTLREQYF.